This T cell receptor beta chain derives from a study of T cells after somatic rescue of genetic block. The method was immunoSEQ multiplex PCR; TCRdb's version includes in-frame clones alone and lacks a portion of them. The sample consists of tens of thousands of clones, under 95% of them appearing once. The CDR3 sequence is 16 residues long. The V gene lost 6 bases and the J gene lost 5 bases, with 19 bases spanning the gap. Germline CDR1 reads MNHEY; CDR2 reads SMNVEV (reference sequence). The source of this sequence is a man between 35 and 55 years old. The chain joins TRBV27 to TRBJ1-4; D may be TRBD1 (6 bases). Sequencing was carried out using peripheral blood mononuclear cells (PBMCs). The CDR3 region has the DNA TGTGCCAGCAGCGGGGAATGGACAGCGGAGAATGAAAAACTGTTTTTT. Its translation is CASSGEWTAENEKLFF.